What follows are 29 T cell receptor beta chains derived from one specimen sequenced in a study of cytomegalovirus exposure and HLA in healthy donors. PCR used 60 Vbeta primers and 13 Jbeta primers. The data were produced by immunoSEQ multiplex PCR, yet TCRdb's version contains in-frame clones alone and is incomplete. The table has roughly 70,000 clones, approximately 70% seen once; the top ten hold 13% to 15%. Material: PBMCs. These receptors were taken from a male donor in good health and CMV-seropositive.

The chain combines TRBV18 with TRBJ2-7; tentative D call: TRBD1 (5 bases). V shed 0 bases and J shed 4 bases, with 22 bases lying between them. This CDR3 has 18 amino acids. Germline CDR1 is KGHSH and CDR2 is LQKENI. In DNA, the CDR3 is TGTGCCAGCTCACCACCGGGCAGGGCGCCCCTTAAGTCATACGAGCAGTACTTC. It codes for CASSPPGRAPLKSYEQYF.

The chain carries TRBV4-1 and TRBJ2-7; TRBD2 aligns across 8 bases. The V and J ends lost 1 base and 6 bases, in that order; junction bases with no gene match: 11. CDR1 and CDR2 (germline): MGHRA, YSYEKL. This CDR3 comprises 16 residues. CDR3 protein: CASSQAVGAGVAEQYF. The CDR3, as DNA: TGCGCCAGCAGCCAAGCGGTCGGAGCGGGAGTAGCCGAGCAGTACTTC.

This CDR3 is CASSIGTGLYNEQFF. CDR3 sequence (DNA): TGTGCCAGTAGTATAGGGACAGGGTTATATAATGAGCAGTTCTTC. The genes are TRBV19 and TRBJ2-1, with 8 nucleotides matching TRBD1. This CDR3 is built from 15 residues. The ends lost 1 base at V and 7 bases at J; junction bases unmatched: 6. The V gene's germline CDR1 is LNHDA and CDR2 SQIVND (reference sequence).

In DNA form, the CDR3 reads TGCGCCAGCAGCTTAGACAGGAACACTGAAGCTTTCTTT. Its protein is CASSLDRNTEAFF. V is TRBV5-1 and J is TRBJ1-1, with a possible D match to TRBD1 (5 bases). The V gene lost 2 bases and the J gene lost 1 base, with 6 bases spanning the gap. Germline assignment: CDR1 SGHRS and CDR2 YFSETQ. The CDR3 covers 13 residues. The whole variable domain, remainder taken from reference TRBV5-1 and TRBJ1-1, is KAGVTQTPRYLIKTRGQQVTLSCSPISGHRSVSWYQQTPGQGLQFLFEYFSETQRNKGNFPGRFSGRQFSNSRSEMNVSTLELGDSALYLCASSLDRNTEAFFGQGTRLTVV.

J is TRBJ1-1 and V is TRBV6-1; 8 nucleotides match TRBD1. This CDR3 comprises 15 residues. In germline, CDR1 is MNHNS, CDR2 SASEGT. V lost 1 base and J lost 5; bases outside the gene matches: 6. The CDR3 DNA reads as TGTGCCAGCAGTGAAGAGGGGACAGGCGGGACTGAAGCTTTCTTT. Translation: CASSEEGTGGTEAFF.

DNA for the CDR3: TGTGCCAGCAGCTCTAAGGGGTTTGGCTATGGCTACACCTTC. Its translation is CASSSKGFGYGYTF. The gene calls are TRBV5-7 and TRBJ1-2; perhaps TRBD1 as D (5 bases). TRBV5-7 is classed as an ORF, of uncertain function. Trimming shortened V by 3 bases and J by 4 bases, and 13 bases separated the two germline ends. CDR3 size: 14 residues.

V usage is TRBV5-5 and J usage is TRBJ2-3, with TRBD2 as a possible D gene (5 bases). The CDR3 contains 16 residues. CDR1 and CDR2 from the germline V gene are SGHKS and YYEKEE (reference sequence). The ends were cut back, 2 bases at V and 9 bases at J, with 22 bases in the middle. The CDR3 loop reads CASSFGPAGPPGTQYF. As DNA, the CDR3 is TGTGCCAGCAGCTTCGGACCGGCGGGCCCGCCGGGGACGCAGTATTTT.

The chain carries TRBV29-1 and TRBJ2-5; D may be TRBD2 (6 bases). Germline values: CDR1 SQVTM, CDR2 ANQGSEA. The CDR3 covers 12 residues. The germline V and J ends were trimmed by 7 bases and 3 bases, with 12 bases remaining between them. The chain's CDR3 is CSARLVEETQYF. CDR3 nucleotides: TGCAGCGCCCGACTAGTGGAAGAGACCCAGTACTTC.

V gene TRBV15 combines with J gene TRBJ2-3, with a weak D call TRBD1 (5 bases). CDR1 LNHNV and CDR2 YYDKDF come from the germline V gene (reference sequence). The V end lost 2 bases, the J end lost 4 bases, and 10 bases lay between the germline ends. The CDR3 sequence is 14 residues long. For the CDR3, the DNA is TGTGCCACCAGCAGACAGGGTGTCGCAGATACGCAGTATTTT. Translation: CATSRQGVADTQYF.

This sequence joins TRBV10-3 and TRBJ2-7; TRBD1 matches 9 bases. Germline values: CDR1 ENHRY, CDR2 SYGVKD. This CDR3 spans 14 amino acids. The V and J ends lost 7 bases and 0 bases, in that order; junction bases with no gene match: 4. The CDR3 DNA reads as TGTGCCATCAAGGGGGACAGGGTCTCCTACGAGCAGTACTTC. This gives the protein CAIKGDRVSYEQYF.

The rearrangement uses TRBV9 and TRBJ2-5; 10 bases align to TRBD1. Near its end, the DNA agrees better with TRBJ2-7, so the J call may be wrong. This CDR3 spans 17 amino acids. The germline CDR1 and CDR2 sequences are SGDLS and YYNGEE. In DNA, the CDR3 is TGTGCCAGCAGCCCAACCCTAAGACAGGGGGCATCTAGCGAGCAGTACTTC. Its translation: CASSPTLRQGASSEQYF.

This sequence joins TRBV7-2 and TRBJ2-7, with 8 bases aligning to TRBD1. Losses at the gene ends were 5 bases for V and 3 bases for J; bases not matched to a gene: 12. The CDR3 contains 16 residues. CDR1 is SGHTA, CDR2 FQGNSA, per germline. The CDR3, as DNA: TGTGCCAGCAGCCTCTTCCCGGGACAGGCGGGCTACGAGCAGTACTTC. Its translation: CASSLFPGQAGYEQYF.

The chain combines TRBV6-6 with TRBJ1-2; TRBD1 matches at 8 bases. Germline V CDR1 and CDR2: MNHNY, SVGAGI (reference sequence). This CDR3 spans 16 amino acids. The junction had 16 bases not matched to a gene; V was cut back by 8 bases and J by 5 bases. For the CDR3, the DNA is TGTGCCAGCTATGGAACCGGACAGGGACATTTGTATGGCTACACCTTC. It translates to CASYGTGQGHLYGYTF.

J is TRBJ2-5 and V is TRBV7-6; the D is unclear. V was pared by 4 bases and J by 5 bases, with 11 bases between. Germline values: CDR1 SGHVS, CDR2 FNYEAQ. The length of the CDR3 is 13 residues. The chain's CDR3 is CASSSRLWETQYF. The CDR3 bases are TGTGCCAGCAGCTCACGACTGTGGGAGACCCAGTACTTC.

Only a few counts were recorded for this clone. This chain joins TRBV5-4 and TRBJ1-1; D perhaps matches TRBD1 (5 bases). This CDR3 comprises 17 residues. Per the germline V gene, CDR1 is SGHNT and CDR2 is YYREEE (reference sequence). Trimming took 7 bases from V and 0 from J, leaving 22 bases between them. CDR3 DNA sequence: TGTGCCAGCCAGCCCGAAGGGGCTGGTCTCATGAACACTGAAGCTTTCTTT. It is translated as CASQPEGAGLMNTEAFF.

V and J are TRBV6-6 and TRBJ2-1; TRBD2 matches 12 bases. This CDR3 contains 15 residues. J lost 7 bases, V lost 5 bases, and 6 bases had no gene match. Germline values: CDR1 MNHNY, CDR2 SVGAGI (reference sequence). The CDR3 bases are TGTGCCAGCAGTCTAGCGGGAGGGCCAATGAATGAGCAGTTCTTC. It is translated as CASSLAGGPMNEQFF.

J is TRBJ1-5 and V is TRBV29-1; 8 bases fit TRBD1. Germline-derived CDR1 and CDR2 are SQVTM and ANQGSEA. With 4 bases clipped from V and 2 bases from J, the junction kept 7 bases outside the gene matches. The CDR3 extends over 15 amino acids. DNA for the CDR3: TGCAGCGTTGGGGCAGGGGGCATGGGCAATCAGCCCCAGCATTTT. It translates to CSVGAGGMGNQPQHF.

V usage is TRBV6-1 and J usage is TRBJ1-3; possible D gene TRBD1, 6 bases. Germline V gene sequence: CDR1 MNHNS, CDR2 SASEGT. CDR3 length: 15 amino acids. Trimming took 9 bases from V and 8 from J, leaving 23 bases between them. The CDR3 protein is CASKPFKGEFDTIYF. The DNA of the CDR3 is TGTGCCAGTAAACCTTTTAAGGGGGAGTTTGACACCATATATTTT.

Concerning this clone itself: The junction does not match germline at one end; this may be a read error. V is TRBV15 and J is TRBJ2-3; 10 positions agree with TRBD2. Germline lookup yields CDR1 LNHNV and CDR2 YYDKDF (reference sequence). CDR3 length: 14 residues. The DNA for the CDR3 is TGTGCCACCAGCAGGCCCCAGGCTGGGACTAGCGTCGCTTTT. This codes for CATSRPQAGTSVAF.

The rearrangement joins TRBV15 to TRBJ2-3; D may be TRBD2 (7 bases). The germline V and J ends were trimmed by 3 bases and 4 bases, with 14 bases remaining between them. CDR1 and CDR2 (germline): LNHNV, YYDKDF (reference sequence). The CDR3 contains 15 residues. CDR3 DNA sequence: TGTGCCACCAGCAGGGGGGGGCGAGTTTCAGATACGCAGTATTTT. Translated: CATSRGGRVSDTQYF.

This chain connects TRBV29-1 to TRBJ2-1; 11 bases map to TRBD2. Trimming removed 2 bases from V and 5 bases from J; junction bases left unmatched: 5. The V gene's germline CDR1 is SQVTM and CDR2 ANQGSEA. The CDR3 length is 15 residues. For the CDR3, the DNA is TGCAGCGTTGAACGCCGGGGACTAGCGGACAATGAGCAGTTCTTC. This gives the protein CSVERRGLADNEQFF.

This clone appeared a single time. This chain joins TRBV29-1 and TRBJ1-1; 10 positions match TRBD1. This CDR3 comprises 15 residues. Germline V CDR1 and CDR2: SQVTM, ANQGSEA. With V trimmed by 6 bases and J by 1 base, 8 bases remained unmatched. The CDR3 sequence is CSVGQGGGWNTEAFF. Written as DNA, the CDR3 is TGCAGCGTAGGACAGGGGGGAGGTTGGAACACTGAAGCTTTCTTT. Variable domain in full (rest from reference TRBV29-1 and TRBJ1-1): SAVISQKPSRDICQRGTSLTIQCQVDSQVTMMFWYRQQPGQSLTLIATANQGSEATYESGFVIDKFPISRPNLTFSTLTVSNMSPEDSSIYLCSVGQGGGWNTEAFFGQGTRLTVV.

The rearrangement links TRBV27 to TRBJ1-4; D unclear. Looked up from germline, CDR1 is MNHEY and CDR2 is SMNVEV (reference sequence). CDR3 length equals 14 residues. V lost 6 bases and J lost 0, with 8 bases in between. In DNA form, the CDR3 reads TGTGCCAGCAGCGGACTGGCAACTAATGAAAAACTGTTTTTT. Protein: CASSGLATNEKLFF.

The CDR3 region has the DNA TGTGCCAGCAGTTACTCAGGGACAGGGGTCGAGCAGTACTTC. This sequence encodes CASSYSGTGVEQYF. J is TRBJ2-7 and V is TRBV6-6, with 10 bases fitting TRBD1. This CDR3 has 14 residues. V shed 0 bases and J 6 bases; nucleotides not matched to a gene: 2. Germline-derived CDR1 and CDR2 are MNHNY and SVGAGI (reference sequence).

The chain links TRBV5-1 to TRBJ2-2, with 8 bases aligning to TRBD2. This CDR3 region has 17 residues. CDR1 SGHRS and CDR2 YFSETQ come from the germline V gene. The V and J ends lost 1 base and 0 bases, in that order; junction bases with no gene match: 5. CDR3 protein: CASSLNGGGSNTGELFF. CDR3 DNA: TGCGCCAGCAGCTTGAATGGCGGGGGGTCGAACACCGGGGAGCTGTTTTTT.

For the CDR3, the DNA is TGTGCCTGGAGGTCCCCAGGGGATTCACCCCTCCACTTT. Translated, it gives CAWRSPGDSPLHF. The rearrangement links TRBV30 to TRBJ1-6; weak D call: TRBD1 (6 bases). CDR1 and CDR2 from the germline V gene are GTSNPN and SVGIG (reference sequence). This CDR3 contains 13 residues. Trimming pared 3 bases from V and 8 bases from J, leaving 11 bases between.

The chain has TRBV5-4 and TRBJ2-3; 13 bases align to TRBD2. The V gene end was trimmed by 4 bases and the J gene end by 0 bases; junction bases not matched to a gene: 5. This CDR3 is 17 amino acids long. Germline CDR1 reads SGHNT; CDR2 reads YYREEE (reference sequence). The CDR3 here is CASSPGLAGFSTDTQYF. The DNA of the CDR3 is TGTGCCAGCAGCCCGGGACTAGCGGGGTTTAGCACAGATACGCAGTATTTT. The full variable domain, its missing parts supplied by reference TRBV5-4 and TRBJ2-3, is ETGVTQSPTHLIKTRGQQVTLRCSSQSGHNTVSWYQQALGQGPQFIFQYYREEENGRGNFPPRFSGLQFPNYSSELNVNALELDDSALYLCASSPGLAGFSTDTQYFGPGTRLTVL.

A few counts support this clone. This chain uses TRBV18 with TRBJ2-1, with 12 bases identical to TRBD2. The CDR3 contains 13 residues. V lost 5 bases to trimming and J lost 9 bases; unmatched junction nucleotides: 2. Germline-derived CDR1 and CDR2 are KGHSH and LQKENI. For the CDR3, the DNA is TGTGCCAGCTCAACTAGCGGGGGGAGTGAGCAGTTCTTC. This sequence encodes CASSTSGGSEQFF.

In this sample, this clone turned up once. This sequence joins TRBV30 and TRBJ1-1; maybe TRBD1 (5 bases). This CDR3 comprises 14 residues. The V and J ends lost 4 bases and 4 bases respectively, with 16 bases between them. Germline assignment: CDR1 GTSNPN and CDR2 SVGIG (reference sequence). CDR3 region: CAWNSMGRFTEAFF. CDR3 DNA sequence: TGTGCCTGGAATAGTATGGGGCGCTTCACTGAAGCTTTCTTT.